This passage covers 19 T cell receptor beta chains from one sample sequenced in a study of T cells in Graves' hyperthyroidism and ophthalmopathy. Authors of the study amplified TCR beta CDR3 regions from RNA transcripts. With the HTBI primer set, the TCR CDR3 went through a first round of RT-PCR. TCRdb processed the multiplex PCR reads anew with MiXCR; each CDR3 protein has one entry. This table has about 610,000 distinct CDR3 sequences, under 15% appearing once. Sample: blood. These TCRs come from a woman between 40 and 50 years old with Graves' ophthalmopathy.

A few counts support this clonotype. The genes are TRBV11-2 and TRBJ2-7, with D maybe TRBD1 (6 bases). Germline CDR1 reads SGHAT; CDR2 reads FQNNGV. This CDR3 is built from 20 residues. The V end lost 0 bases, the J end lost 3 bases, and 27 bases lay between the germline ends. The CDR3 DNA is TGTGCCAGCAGCTTAGACCCATTTCGGCCAGGGACATCAGTAATCTACGAGCAGTACTTC. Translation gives CASSLDPFRPGTSVIYEQYF.

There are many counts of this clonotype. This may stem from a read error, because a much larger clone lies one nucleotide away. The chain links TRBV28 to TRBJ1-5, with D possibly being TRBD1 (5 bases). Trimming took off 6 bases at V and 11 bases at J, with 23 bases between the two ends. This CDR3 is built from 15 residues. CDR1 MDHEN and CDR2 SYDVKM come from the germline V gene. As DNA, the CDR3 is TGTGCCAGCAGCTCGGGGCAGCAGGGACGACAGTCCCAGCATTTT. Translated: CASSSGQQGRQSQHF.

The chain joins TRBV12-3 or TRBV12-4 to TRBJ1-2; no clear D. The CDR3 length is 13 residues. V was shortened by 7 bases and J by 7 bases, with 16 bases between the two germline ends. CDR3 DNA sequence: TGTGCCAGCACCCCGTTCGGAGCTATTGGCTACACCTTC. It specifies CASTPFGAIGYTF.

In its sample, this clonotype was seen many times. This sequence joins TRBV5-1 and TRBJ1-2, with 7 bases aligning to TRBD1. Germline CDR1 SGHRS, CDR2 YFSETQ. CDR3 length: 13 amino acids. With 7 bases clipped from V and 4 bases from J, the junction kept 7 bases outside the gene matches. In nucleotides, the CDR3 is TGCGCCAGCTCGCGGGAGGGGGCCTATGGCTACACCTTC. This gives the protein CASSREGAYGYTF.

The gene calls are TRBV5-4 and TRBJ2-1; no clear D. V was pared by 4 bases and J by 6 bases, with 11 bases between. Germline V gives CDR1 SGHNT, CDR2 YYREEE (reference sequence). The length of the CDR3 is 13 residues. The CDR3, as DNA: TGTGCCAGCAGCCCGAACAAGGGCAATGAGCAGTTCTTC. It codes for CASSPNKGNEQFF.

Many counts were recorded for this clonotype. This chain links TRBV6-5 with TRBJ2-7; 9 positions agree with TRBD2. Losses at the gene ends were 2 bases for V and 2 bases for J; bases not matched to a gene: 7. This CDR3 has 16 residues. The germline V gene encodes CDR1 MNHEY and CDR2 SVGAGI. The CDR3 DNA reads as TGTGCCAGCAGTTACCGTAGCGGGAGCCTCACCTACGAGCAGTACTTC. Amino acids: CASSYRSGSLTYEQYF.

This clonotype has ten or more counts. The CDR3 reads CASSLMRDIEYEQYF. Here the CDR3 DNA reads TGTGCCAGCAGCTTAATGCGGGATATCGAATACGAGCAGTACTTC. The chain links TRBV7-2 to TRBJ2-7; D may be TRBD2 (6 bases). The germline CDR1 and CDR2 sequences are SGHTA and FQGNSA. The germline V and J ends were trimmed by 2 bases and 4 bases, with 15 bases remaining between them. The CDR3 covers 15 residues.

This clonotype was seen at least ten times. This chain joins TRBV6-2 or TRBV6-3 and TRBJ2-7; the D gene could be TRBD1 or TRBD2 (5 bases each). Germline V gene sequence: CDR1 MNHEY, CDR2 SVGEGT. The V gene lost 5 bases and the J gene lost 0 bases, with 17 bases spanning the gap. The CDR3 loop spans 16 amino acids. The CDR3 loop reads CASSPYVGPHSYEQYF. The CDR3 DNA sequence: TGTGCCAGCAGTCCTTACGTGGGACCACACTCCTACGAGCAGTACTTC.

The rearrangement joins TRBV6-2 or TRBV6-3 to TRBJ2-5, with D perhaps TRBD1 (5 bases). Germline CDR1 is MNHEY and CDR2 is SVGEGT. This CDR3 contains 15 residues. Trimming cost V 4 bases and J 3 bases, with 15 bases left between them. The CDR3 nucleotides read TGTGCCAGCAGTTTGGGGCTAGAGGTTGAAGAGACCCAGTACTTC. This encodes CASSLGLEVEETQYF.

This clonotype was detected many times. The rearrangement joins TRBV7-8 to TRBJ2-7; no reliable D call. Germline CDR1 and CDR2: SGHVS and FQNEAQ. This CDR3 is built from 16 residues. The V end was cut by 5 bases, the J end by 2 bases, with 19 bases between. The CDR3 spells CASSPRRSSWPYEQYF. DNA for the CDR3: TGTGCCAGCAGCCCGCGTAGATCTAGTTGGCCCTACGAGCAGTACTTC.

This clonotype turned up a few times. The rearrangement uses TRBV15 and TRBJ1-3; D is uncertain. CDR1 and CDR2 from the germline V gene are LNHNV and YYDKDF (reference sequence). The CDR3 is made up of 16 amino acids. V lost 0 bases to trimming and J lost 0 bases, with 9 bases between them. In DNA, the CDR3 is TGTGCCACCAGCAGAGATTTTAGAAGCTCTGGAAACACCATATATTTT. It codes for CATSRDFRSSGNTIYF.

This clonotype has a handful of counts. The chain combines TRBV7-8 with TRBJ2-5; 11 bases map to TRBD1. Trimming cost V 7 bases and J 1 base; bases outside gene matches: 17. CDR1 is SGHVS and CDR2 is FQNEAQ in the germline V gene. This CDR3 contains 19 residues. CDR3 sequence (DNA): TGTGCCAGCACCCACTCGGTTTACGGGACAGGGGGTCCCCAAGAGACCCAGTACTTC. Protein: CASTHSVYGTGGPQETQYF. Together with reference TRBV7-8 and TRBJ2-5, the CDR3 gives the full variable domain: GAGVSQSPRYKVAKRGQDVALRCDPISGHVSLFWYQQALGQGPEFLTYFQNEAQLDKSGLPSDRFFAERPEGSVSTLKIQRTQQEDSAVYLCASTHSVYGTGGPQETQYFGPGTRLLVL.

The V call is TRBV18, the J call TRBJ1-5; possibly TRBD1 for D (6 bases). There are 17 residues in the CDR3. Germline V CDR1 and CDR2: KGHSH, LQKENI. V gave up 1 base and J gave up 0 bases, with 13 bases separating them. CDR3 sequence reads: CASSPQPRTDSNQPQHF. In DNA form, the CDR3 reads TGTGCCAGCTCACCACAGCCTCGGACAGATAGCAATCAGCCCCAGCATTTT. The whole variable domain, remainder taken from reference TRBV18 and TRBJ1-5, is NAGVMQNPRHLVRRRGQEARLRCSPMKGHSHVYWYRQLPEEGLKFMVYLQKENIIDESGMPKERFSAEFPKEGPSILRIQQVVRGDSAAYFCASSPQPRTDSNQPQHFGDGTRLSIL.

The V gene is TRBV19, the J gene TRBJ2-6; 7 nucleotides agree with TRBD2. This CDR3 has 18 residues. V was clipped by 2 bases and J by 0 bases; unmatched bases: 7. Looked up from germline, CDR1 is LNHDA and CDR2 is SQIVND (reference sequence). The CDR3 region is CASSISAGVLSGANVLTF. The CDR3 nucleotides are TGTGCCAGTAGTATATCCGCGGGAGTTCTCTCTGGGGCCAACGTCCTGACTTTC.

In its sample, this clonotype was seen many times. The CDR3 reads CASSLDESYEQYF. The CDR3 nucleotides read TGTGCCAGCAGCTTAGACGAATCCTACGAGCAGTACTTC. The chain is built from TRBV11-2 and TRBJ2-7, with D unclear. This CDR3 spans 13 amino acids. Germline V gene data show CDR1 as SGHAT and CDR2 as FQNNGV. V dropped 0 bases and J dropped 1 base, with 4 bases sitting between them.

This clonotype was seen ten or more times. CDR3 bases: TGCAGCGCCCGATCGTCCGGGGCGAACACCGGGGAGCTGTTTTTT. This translates into CSARSSGANTGELFF. V usage is TRBV29-1 and J usage is TRBJ2-2; tentative D call: TRBD2 (5 bases). This CDR3 contains 15 residues. Between the trimmed V and J ends, which lost 7 bases and 0 bases, there was a span of 15 bases. Germline V gene sequence: CDR1 SQVTM, CDR2 ANQGSEA.

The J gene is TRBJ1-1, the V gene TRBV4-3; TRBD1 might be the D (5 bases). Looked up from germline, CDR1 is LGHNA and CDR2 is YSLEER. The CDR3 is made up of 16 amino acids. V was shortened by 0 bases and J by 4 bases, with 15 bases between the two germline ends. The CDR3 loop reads CASSQEPTSGTTEAFF. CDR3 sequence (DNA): TGCGCCAGCAGCCAAGAACCCACATCGGGGACCACTGAAGCTTTCTTT.

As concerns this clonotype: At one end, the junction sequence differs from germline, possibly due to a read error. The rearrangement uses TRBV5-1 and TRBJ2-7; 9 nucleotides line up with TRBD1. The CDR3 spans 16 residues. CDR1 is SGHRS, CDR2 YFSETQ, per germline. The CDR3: CVSSKGLQGASYEQYF. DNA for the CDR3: TGCGTCAGCAGCAAAGGCTTACAGGGGGCCTCCTACGAGCAGTACTTC.

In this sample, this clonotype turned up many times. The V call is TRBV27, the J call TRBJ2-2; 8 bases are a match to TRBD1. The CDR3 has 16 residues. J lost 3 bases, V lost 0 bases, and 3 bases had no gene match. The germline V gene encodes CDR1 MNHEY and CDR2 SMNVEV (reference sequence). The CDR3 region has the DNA TGTGCCAGCAGTTTATCTCCAGGGGGCTACACCGGGGAGCTGTTTTTT. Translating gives CASSLSPGGYTGELFF.